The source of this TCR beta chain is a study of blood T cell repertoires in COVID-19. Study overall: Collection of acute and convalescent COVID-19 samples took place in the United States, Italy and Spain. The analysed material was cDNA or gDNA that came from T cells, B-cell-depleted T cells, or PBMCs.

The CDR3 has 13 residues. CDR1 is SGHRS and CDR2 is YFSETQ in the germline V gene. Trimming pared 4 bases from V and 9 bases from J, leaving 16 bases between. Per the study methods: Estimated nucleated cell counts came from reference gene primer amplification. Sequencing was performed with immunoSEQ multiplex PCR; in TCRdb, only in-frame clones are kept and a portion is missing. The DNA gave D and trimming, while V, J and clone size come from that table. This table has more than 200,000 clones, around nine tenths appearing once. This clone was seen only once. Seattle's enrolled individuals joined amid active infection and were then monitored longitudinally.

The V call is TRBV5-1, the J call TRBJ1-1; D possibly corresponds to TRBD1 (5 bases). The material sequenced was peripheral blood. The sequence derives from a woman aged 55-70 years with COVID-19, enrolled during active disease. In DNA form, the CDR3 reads TGCGCCAGCAGCGACAGCGTTAATGTCAAAGCTTTCTTT. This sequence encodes CASSDSVNVKAFF.